This T cell receptor beta chain came from a study of cytomegalovirus exposure and HLA in healthy donors. On the study more broadly: The roughly 120 validation repertoires used the same platform as the 666 first-cohort repertoires, a later analysis reported.

Overall study results and limits: Most TCR sequences were rare, but some public TCRs occurred in many donors. Investigators reported around 150 TCR beta chains as tied to cytomegalovirus.

About this clone itself: Its specificity is unknown.

The CDR3 is 16 residues long. Germline CDR1 MNHEY, CDR2 SVGAGI. V lost 2 bases to trimming and J lost 6 bases; unmatched junction nucleotides: 13. The table came from immunoSEQ multiplex PCR; TCRdb's copy has only in-frame clones and leaves some out. Of some 150,000 clones in the sample, roughly 87% were seen once. Source material: PBMCs. The source is a woman younger than 30 in good health and CMV-seropositive. The chain combines TRBV6-5 with TRBJ2-7, with 7 bases that match TRBD1. This CDR3 reads CASSYTVTGSGREQYF. For the CDR3, the DNA is TGTGCCAGCAGTTACACGGTGACAGGGAGTGGTCGCGAGCAGTACTTC.